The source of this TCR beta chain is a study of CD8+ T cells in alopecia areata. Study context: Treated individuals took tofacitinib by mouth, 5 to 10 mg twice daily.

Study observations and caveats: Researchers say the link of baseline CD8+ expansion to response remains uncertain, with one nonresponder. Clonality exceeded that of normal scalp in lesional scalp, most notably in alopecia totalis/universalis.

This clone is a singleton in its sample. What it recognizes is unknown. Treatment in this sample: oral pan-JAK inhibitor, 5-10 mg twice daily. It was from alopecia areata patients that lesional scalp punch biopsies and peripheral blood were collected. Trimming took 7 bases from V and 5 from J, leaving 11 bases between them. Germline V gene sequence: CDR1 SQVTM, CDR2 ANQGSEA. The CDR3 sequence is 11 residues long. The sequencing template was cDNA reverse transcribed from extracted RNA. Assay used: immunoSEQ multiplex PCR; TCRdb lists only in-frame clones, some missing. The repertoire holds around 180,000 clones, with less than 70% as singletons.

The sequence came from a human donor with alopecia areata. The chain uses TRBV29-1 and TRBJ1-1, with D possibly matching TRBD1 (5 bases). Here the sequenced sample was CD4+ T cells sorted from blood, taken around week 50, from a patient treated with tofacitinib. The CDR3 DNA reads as TGCAGCGGGCAGGGTTTGACTGAAGCTTTCTTT. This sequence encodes CSGQGLTEAFF.